This note documents a single TCR beta chain sequence. Authors' data handling: Estimates of nucleated cell counts were drawn from the amplification of reference gene primers. Clones were sequenced by immunoSEQ multiplex PCR, and TCRdb holds only the in-frame ones, with some missing. That table is the source of V, J and clone size, and D and trimming were worked out from the DNA. The sample records fewer than 85,000 clones, around 90% being singletons. This sample stems from a study of blood T cell repertoires in COVID-19. The overall study: Collection of acute and convalescent COVID-19 samples took place in the United States, Italy and Spain. Sources were T cells, B-cell-depleted T cells, or PBMCs; the material itself was cDNA or gDNA.

Material: peripheral blood. The sequence was collected from a human donor in a cohort sampled during active COVID-19.

CDR3 amino acids: CASSLGGQGNSPLHF. DNA of the CDR3: TGTGCCAGCAGCTTGGGGGGACAGGGTAATTCACCCCTCCACTTT. The chain carries TRBV5-6 and TRBJ1-6, with 9 bases fitting TRBD1. The CDR3 length is 15 residues. Looked up from germline, CDR1 is SGHDT and CDR2 is YYEEEE. Trimming took 0 bases from V and 6 from J; bases not matched to a gene: 1.